Following are 30 T cell receptor beta chains from one sample sequenced in a study of CD8 T cells in Susac syndrome. RNA amounts of about 0.5 to 1 ug underwent reverse transcription with random hexamers. TCRdb reprocessed the immunoSEQ multiplex PCR reads via MiXCR and lists one record per CDR3 protein. Here the sample spans tens of thousands of distinct CDR3 sequences, 85% to 95% being singletons. Source material: CD4+ T cells from PBMCs. These TCRs come from a human donor with Susac syndrome.

The chain joins TRBV7-2 to TRBJ1-1; the D is unclear. Deletions cut 3 bases from V and 5 bases from J, with 10 bases between. The CDR3 is 13 amino acids. Germline V gene sequence: CDR1 SGHTA, CDR2 FQGNSA. In DNA, the CDR3 is TGTGCCAGCAGCTTTCAAGTACCGACTGAAGCTTTCTTT. It encodes CASSFQVPTEAFF.

This rearrangement joins TRBV28 to TRBJ1-2; D is perhaps TRBD1 (5 bases). In germline, CDR1 is MDHEN, CDR2 SYDVKM. This CDR3 has 14 amino acids. The germline V and J ends were trimmed by 5 bases and 8 bases, with 18 bases remaining between them. CDR3 amino acids: CASSILQGPWGYTF. In nucleotides, the CDR3 is TGTGCCAGCAGTATACTCCAGGGACCTTGGGGCTACACCTTC.

This clonotype appeared once. The chain uses TRBV7-8 and TRBJ1-5; 7 nucleotides align to TRBD1. V gave up 0 bases and J gave up 5 bases; unmatched junction bases: 4. The CDR3 covers 15 residues. Germline V gene lookup returns CDR1 SGHVS and CDR2 FQNEAQ. DNA of the CDR3: TGTGCCAGCAGCTTAGCGATCAGGGGGGATCAGCCCCAGCATTTT. Translated, it gives CASSLAIRGDQPQHF.

The genes are TRBV20-1 and TRBJ1-6; 9 positions match TRBD1. The CDR3 has 12 amino acids. Germline CDR1 reads DFQATT; CDR2 reads SNEGSKA (reference sequence). Here the CDR3 DNA reads TGCAGCGCGACAGGGGGTAATTCACCCCTCCACTTT. This codes for CSATGGNSPLHF.

CDR3 sequence reads: CASSEDTLGYGYTF. Written as DNA, the CDR3 is TGTGCCAGCAGTGAAGACACCCTTGGCTATGGCTACACCTTC. The J gene is TRBJ1-2, the V gene TRBV2; D is uncertain. CDR1 and CDR2 from the germline V gene are SNHLY and FYNNEI. V was pared by 1 base and J by 4 bases, with 10 bases between. This CDR3 is 14 amino acids long. The whole variable domain, remainder taken from reference TRBV2 and TRBJ1-2, is EPEVTQTPSHQVTQMGQEVILRCVPISNHLYFYWYRQILGQKVEFLVSFYNNEISEKSEIFDDQFSVERPDGSNFTLKIRSTKLEDSAMYFCASSEDTLGYGYTFGSGTRLTVV.

The genes are TRBV6-5 and TRBJ1-6; D is unresolved. V lost 0 bases and J lost 0, with 9 bases in between. This CDR3 contains 17 residues. Per germline, CDR1 MNHEY and CDR2 SVGAGI. The CDR3 DNA follows: TGTGCCAGCAGTTACTCTCCGGCGGACTCCTATAATTCACCCCTCCACTTT. Protein sequence: CASSYSPADSYNSPLHF.

The chain carries TRBV28 and TRBJ2-7; D may correspond to TRBD1 or TRBD2 (5 bases each). V lost 3 bases to trimming and J lost 6 bases, with 27 bases between them. The CDR3 length is 18 residues. Germline V gene sequence: CDR1 MDHEN, CDR2 SYDVKM. CDR3 in amino acids: CASSFGTRSHGALFEQYF. In DNA, the CDR3 is TGTGCCAGCAGTTTTGGTACACGGTCCCACGGGGCCCTTTTCGAGCAGTACTTC. The full variable domain, with the rest looked up from reference TRBV28 and TRBJ2-7, is DVKVTQSSRYLVKRTGEKVFLECVQDMDHENMFWYRQDPGLGLRLIYFSYDVKMKEKGDIPEGYSVSREKKERFSLILESASTNQTSMYLCASSFGTRSHGALFEQYFGPGTRLTVT.

V gene TRBV24-1 combines with J gene TRBJ2-3, with no clear D. Germline V gene sequence: CDR1 KGHDR, CDR2 SFDVKD. The CDR3 covers 14 residues. V was shortened by 0 bases and J by 3 bases, with 6 bases between the two germline ends. CDR3 in amino acids: CATSDLRVTDTQYF. The CDR3 DNA follows: TGTGCCACCAGTGATTTGAGGGTTACAGATACGCAGTATTTT.

This chain links TRBV18 with TRBJ1-2, with 9 positions matching TRBD1. Germline V gene lookup returns CDR1 KGHSH and CDR2 LQKENI. The CDR3 runs to 14 residues. V lost 5 bases and J lost 7; bases outside the gene matches: 8. Here the CDR3 reads CASSELPGQGGYTF. The CDR3 DNA reads as TGTGCCAGCTCAGAGCTACCGGGACAGGGTGGCTACACCTTC.

This clonotype has a single count. This chain joins TRBV6-2 or TRBV6-3 and TRBJ1-1, with TRBD1 matching over 8 bases. Germline CDR1 is MNHEY and CDR2 is SVGEGT. This CDR3 has 15 amino acids. With V trimmed by 2 bases and J by 4 bases, 6 bases remained unmatched. The CDR3: CASSYGQGRGTEAFF. The CDR3 DNA follows: TGTGCCAGCAGTTACGGACAGGGCCGGGGCACTGAAGCTTTCTTT.

J is TRBJ2-2 and V is TRBV29-1; no firm D call. CDR1 is SQVTM and CDR2 is ANQGSEA in the germline V gene. This CDR3 is 12 amino acids long. V was trimmed by 4 bases and J by 6 bases, leaving 9 bases between them. CDR3 coding DNA: TGCAGCGTTGGGTACATTCCCGGGGAGCTGTTTTTT. Translating it yields CSVGYIPGELFF.

This clonotype was seen once. V is TRBV2 and J is TRBJ1-5, with D unclear. V was pared by 0 bases and J by 5 bases, with 5 bases between. Looked up from germline, CDR1 is SNHLY and CDR2 is FYNNEI. This CDR3 is 13 amino acids long. CDR3 amino acids: CASSEAEHQPQHF. CDR3 coding DNA: TGTGCCAGCAGTGAAGCCGAACATCAGCCCCAGCATTTT.

This chain uses TRBV7-8 with TRBJ2-5; 7 nucleotides match TRBD2. The V and J ends lost 5 bases and 2 bases, in that order; junction bases with no gene match: 5. The CDR3 totals 14 residues. Germline V lookup: CDR1 SGHVS, CDR2 FQNEAQ. DNA for the CDR3: TGTGCCAGCAGCGACTTGGGGGGGCAAGAGACCCAGTACTTC. This sequence encodes CASSDLGGQETQYF.

This clonotype was picked up one time. This sequence joins TRBV30 and TRBJ1-1; D ambiguous. The CDR3 runs to 13 residues. Germline V CDR1 and CDR2: GTSNPN, SVGIG (reference sequence). V lost 0 bases to trimming and J lost 7 bases, with 12 bases between them. In DNA form, the CDR3 reads TGTGCCTGGAGTGTCATGGGGTCCCTTGAAGCTTTCTTT. It specifies CAWSVMGSLEAFF.

The V and J genes are TRBV5-1 and TRBJ2-7; 8 nucleotides align to TRBD2. Germline V gene data show CDR1 as SGHRS and CDR2 as YFSETQ. This CDR3 region has 16 residues. V dropped 0 bases and J dropped 3; count of bases not matched to a gene: 8. CDR3 sequence reads: CASSLGRGLGNYEQYF. CDR3 nucleotide sequence: TGCGCCAGCAGCTTGGGCCGGGGACTAGGGAACTACGAGCAGTACTTC.

The chain recombines TRBV10-3 with TRBJ2-5; D is unclear. Trimming took 8 bases from V and 5 from J, leaving 15 bases between them. CDR1 and CDR2 (germline): ENHRY, SYGVKD. The CDR3 is 13 residues long. This CDR3 reads CAIGPTDGETQYF. CDR3 DNA sequence: TGTGCCATCGGTCCGACTGACGGGGAGACCCAGTACTTC.

The chain employs TRBV20-1 and TRBJ2-7; D might be TRBD1 (6 bases). Germline lookup yields CDR1 DFQATT and CDR2 SNEGSKA (reference sequence). The CDR3 loop spans 14 amino acids. The V gene lost 7 bases and the J gene lost 3 bases, with 19 bases spanning the gap. CDR3 protein: CSVDVGTSSYEQYF. CDR3 in DNA: TGCAGTGTCGATGTAGGGACATCCAGCTACGAGCAGTACTTC.

J is TRBJ1-5 and V is TRBV12-3 or TRBV12-4; possibly TRBD1 for D (5 bases). This CDR3 spans 13 amino acids. The V end was cut by 5 bases, the J end by 4 bases, with 9 bases between. The CDR3, as DNA: TGTGCCAGCAGTCGGTGGGGGAATCAGCCCCAGCATTTT. Encoded protein: CASSRWGNQPQHF.

V usage is TRBV20-1 and J usage is TRBJ1-1; D gene ambiguous. Deletions cut 4 bases from V and 1 base from J, with 13 bases between. The CDR3 runs to 14 residues. Germline loops: CDR1 DFQATT, CDR2 SNEGSKA (reference sequence). The chain's CDR3 is CSATPVIPNTEAFF. As DNA, the CDR3 is TGCAGTGCTACGCCGGTCATCCCGAACACTGAAGCTTTCTTT.

This clonotype was recorded once. The chain carries TRBV19 and TRBJ2-5; D is perhaps TRBD2 (6 bases). V was cut by 3 bases and J by 4 bases, with 18 bases left in between. Germline CDR1 reads LNHDA; CDR2 reads SQIVND (reference sequence). The CDR3 sequence is 16 residues long. This CDR3 reads CASSISGEGIGETQYF. CDR3 nucleotide sequence: TGTGCCAGTAGTATCTCGGGGGAAGGGATCGGAGAGACCCAGTACTTC. Full variable domain (missing parts from reference TRBV19 and TRBJ2-5): DGGITQSPKYLFRKEGQNVTLSCEQNLNHDAMYWYRQDPGQGLRLIYYSQIVNDFQKGDIAEGYSVSREKKESFPLTVTSAQKNPTAFYLCASSISGEGIGETQYFGPGTRLLVL.

V gene TRBV5-1 combines with J gene TRBJ1-2; TRBD1 is a possible D gene (5 bases). Deletions cut 2 bases from V and 6 bases from J, with 8 bases between. Germline CDR1 is SGHRS and CDR2 is YFSETQ. The CDR3 extends over 12 amino acids. The CDR3 loop reads CASSFGQNGYTF. The DNA for the CDR3 is TGCGCCAGCAGCTTCGGACAAAATGGCTACACCTTC.

The genes are TRBV5-1 and TRBJ2-2; the D gene is possibly TRBD1 (7 bases). The CDR3 contains 14 residues. Germline CDR1 SGHRS, CDR2 YFSETQ. Trimming left V 0 bases short and J 7 bases short, with 10 bases between. The CDR3 DNA follows: TGCGCCAGCAGCTTGGGACAGGGAGGCGGGGAGCTGTTTTTT. This translates into CASSLGQGGGELFF.

The V call is TRBV7-3, the J call TRBJ2-1, with TRBD2 matching 14 bases. Unmatched junction bases numbered 5, after V lost 5 bases and J lost 8 bases. Germline V gives CDR1 SGHTA, CDR2 FQGTGA. The CDR3 has 15 amino acids. CDR3 sequence reads: CASSRLAGGLDEQFF. The CDR3 bases are TGTGCCAGCAGCCGACTAGCGGGGGGGCTAGATGAGCAGTTCTTC.

This clonotype has just one count. CDR3: CASSRQYSGNTIYF. The CDR3 DNA reads as TGTGCCAGCAGCCGACAGTACTCTGGAAACACCATATATTTT. The rearrangement uses TRBV14 and TRBJ1-3; D is possibly TRBD1 (5 bases). The CDR3 runs 14 residues. The germline V gene encodes CDR1 SGHDN and CDR2 FVKESK. V shed 4 bases and J shed 0 bases, with 7 bases lying between them.

This clonotype was detected a few times. This chain joins TRBV28 and TRBJ1-1; no definite D call. V was pared by 2 bases and J by 3 bases, with 1 base between. This CDR3 has 11 amino acids. Per the germline V gene, CDR1 is MDHEN and CDR2 is SYDVKM. CDR3 in DNA: TGTGCCAGCAGTTTAGACACTGAAGCTTTCTTT. This sequence encodes CASSLDTEAFF.

The V and J genes are TRBV7-9 and TRBJ1-2, with 12 positions matching TRBD1. CDR1 is SEHNR and CDR2 is FQNEAQ in the germline V gene (reference sequence). Germline trimming cut 4 bases from V and 4 bases from J; bases unmatched to any gene: 7. The CDR3 is 16 residues long. In DNA form, the CDR3 reads TGTGCCAGCAGCTGGGACAGGGGGCGCGGGGGCTATGGCTACACCTTC. It yields the protein CASSWDRGRGGYGYTF.

The J gene is TRBJ2-3, the V gene TRBV29-1; D not resolved. Germline V CDR1 and CDR2: SQVTM, ANQGSEA. The CDR3 runs 16 residues. The V and J ends lost 4 bases and 0 bases respectively, with 17 bases between them. This CDR3 reads CSVVLRAPSSTDTQYF. Written as DNA, the CDR3 is TGCAGCGTTGTTTTAAGGGCGCCATCTAGCACAGATACGCAGTATTTT.

The V and J genes are TRBV4-3 and TRBJ1-2, with D unclear. Germline CDR1 reads LGHNA; CDR2 reads YSLEER. This CDR3 comprises 16 residues. V was pared by 0 bases and J by 8 bases, with 19 bases between. DNA of the CDR3: TGCGCCAGCAGCCAAGATAGAACTGACGGTCTCTACGGCTACACCTTC. This translates into CASSQDRTDGLYGYTF.

V and J are TRBV20-1 and TRBJ1-2, with D maybe TRBD1 (5 bases). This CDR3 has 16 residues. Germline V gene data show CDR1 as DFQATT and CDR2 as SNEGSKA (reference sequence). V was pared by 3 bases and J by 4 bases, with 21 bases between. The CDR3 protein is CSARSQGGQGIYGYTF. DNA of the CDR3: TGCAGTGCTAGGTCCCAGGGTGGTCAAGGGATCTATGGCTACACCTTC.

With regard to this clonotype: Germline is not matched at one junction end, which may reflect a read error. V gene TRBV7-7 combines with J gene TRBJ2-5, with 12 bases matching TRBD2. CDR1 SSHAT and CDR2 FNYEAQ come from the germline V gene (reference sequence). This CDR3 comprises 16 residues. The CDR3 is CASSLGGLAGKETQYF. As DNA, the CDR3 is TGTGCTAGCAGCTTAGGAGGACTAGCGGGGAAAGAGACCCAGTACTTC.